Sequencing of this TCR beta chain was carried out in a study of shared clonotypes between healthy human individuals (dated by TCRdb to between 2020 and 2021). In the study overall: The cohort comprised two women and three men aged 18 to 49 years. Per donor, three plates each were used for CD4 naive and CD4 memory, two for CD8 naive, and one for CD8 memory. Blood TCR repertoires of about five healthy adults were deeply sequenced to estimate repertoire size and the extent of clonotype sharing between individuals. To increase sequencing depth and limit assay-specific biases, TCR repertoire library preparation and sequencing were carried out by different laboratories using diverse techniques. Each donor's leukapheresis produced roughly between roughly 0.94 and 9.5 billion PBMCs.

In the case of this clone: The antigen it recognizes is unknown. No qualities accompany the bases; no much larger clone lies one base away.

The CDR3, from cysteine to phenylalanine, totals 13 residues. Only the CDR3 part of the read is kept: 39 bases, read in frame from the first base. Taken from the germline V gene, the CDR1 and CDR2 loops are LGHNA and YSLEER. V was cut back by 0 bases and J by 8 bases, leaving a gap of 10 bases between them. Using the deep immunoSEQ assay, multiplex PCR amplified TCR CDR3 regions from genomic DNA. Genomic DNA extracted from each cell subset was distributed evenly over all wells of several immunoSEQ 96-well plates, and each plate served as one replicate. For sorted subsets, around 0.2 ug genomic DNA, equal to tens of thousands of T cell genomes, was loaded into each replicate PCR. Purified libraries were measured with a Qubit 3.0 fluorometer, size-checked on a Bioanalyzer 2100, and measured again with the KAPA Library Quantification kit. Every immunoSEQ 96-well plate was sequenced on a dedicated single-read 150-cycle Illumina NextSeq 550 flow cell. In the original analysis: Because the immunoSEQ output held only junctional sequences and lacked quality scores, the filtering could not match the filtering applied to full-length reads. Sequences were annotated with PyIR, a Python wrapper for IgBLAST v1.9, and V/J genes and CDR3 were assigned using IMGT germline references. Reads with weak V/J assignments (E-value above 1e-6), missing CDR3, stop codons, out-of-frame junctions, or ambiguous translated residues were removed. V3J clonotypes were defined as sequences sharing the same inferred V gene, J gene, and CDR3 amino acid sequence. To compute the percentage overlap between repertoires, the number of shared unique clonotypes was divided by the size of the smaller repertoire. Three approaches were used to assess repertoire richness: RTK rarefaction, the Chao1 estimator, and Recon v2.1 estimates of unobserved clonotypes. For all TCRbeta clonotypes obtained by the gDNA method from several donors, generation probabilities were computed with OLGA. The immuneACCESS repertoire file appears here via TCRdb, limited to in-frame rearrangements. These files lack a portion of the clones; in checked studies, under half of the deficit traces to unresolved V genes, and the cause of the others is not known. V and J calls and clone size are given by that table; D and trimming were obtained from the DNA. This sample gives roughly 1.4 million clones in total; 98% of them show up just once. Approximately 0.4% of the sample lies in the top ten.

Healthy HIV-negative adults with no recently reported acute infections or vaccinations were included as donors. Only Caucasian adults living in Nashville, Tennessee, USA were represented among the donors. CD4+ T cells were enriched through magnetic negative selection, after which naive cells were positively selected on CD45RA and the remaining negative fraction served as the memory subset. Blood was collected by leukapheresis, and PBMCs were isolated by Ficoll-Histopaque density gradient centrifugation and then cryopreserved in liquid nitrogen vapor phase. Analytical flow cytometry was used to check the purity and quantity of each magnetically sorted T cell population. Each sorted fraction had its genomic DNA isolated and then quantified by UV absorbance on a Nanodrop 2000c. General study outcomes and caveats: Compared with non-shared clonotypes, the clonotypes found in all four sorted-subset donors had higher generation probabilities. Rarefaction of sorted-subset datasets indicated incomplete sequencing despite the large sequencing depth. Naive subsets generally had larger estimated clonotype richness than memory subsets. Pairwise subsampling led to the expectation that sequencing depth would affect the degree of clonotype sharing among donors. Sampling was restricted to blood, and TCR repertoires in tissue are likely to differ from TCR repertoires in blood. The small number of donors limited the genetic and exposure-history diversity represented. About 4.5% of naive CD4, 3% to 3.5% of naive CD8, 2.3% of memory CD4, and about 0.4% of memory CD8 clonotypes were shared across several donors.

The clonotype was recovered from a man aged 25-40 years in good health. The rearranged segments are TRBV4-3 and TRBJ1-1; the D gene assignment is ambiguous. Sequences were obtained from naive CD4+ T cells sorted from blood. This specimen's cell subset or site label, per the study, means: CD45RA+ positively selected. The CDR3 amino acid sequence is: CASSQDLSGEAFF. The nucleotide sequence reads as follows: TGCGCCAGCAGCCAAGATCTGTCCGGGGAAGCTTTCTTT.